This T cell receptor beta chain was sequenced in a study of cytomegalovirus exposure and HLA in healthy donors (TCRdb year 2017). At the level of the whole study: An earlier analysis of approximately 590 of the donors reported more than 250 Gb of sequence data and some 120 million unique TCR beta sequences from approximately 180 million T cells. An early release that covered around 590 HLA-typed donors contained approximately 320 gigabases of sequencing data and tens of millions of unique TCR sequences. Among the roughly 410 genotyped donors, under 90% belonged to the genetic ancestry cluster associated with self-reported Caucasian donors. The study aimed to test whether cataloging public T cell receptors could reveal signatures of past pathogen exposure. The T cell repertoires of about 700 subjects were profiled by immunosequencing and related to cytomegalovirus serostatus. Along with the roughly 670-subject first cohort, a separate validation cohort of 120 different subjects was used. To predict cytomegalovirus infection status, the study brought together high-throughput TCR immunosequencing, statistical association of individual TCRs with disease status, and machine learning. In a later analysis, previously published TCR beta repertoires from 670 or so donors were re-analyzed and high-resolution HLA genotyping was added so that TCR occurrence patterns could be studied. Rather than drawing on any new phenotypic data, the later analysis identified candidate immune exposures from TCR beta sequences and the way those sequences occurred across donors. To decide whether each TCR beta V gene segment behaved as functional or pseudogenic, an earlier analysis of some 570 of the donors relied on high-throughput TCR beta sequencing. Donor age, sex, ethnicity and CMV serostatus were compiled alongside the repertoire data. In a later genetic analysis, genome-wide SNP genotypes for about three fifths of the roughly 670 donors were used, and that subset was treated as a discovery cohort. All discovery cohort repertoires had been generated on a single sequencing platform. HLA typing included class I and class II loci at four-digit resolution. Typing coverage varied by locus: roughly 629-640 donors for A, B, C, DRB1 and DQB1; approximately 500 for DQA1; more than 600 for DPA1; approximately 490 for DPB1. Roughly 5 DR-DQ haplotypes were handled as single units for association and clustering, since linkage in the cohort was strong. On average, roughly 250,000 unique TCR beta nucleotide sequences were sequenced per donor among some 420 genotyped donors of the cohort, with about 19% of those sequences being non-productive.

Beyond this particular receptor, the publication reports: Some IMGT-functional V segments, including TRBV6-2 and TRBV6-3, could not be distinguished by the 87-base-pair reads and were therefore excluded. The presence/absence analyses assumed that sequencing depth was roughly uniform across donors, and that assumption may not be true. A later genetic analysis associated a missense DCLRE1C variant with V-gene and J-gene trimming of TCR beta chains, and an independent cohort replicated the association. Because some donors lacked HLA typing at each locus, the association tests relied only on the typed subset. Most TCR sequences were observed very rarely across donors, whereas some public TCRs were present in many individuals. In a later analysis, most CMV-associated TCR beta chains were found to appear HLA-restricted, with HLA associations seemingly driven largely by CMV exposure. A group of highly shared sequence variants was considered likely to be a technical artifact of the sequencing pipeline. The cohort was sequenced for TCR beta chains only, and without alpha or paired-chain data the features that could be detected were limited. A later analysis reported that several top co-occurrence clusters appeared linked to parvovirus B19, influenza, CMV and Epstein-Barr virus. A further reported finding was that TCR beta sequences accurately predicted the HLA-A and HLA-B alleles for most subjects in the first cohort. In a later analysis, over 15,000 TCR beta sequences were associated with specific HLA alleles at a false discovery rate of 0.05. Linkage disequilibrium might explain the correlated functional status among segregating V segments, but an unknown experimental factor could not be excluded. The only immune exposure information available for the cohort was CMV serostatus. A later analysis found that HLA-associated TCR beta chains were more clonally expanded and had lower generation probabilities than equally common non-associated chains. A total of 150 or so TCR beta chains were listed by the study as associated with cytomegalovirus. A later analysis found that TCR association rates varied across HLA loci, with DRB1 alleles showing the most associated TCRs and HLA-C alleles the fewest. Three of the identified cytomegalovirus-associated TCR beta chains were confirmed in vitro to be specific for cytomegalovirus antigens. In both the original and validation cohorts, the classifier was reported to diagnose cytomegalovirus status with high specificity and sensitivity. Broadly in line with IMGT annotations, most TCR beta V segments showed up in productive rearrangements about 87% or about 30% of the time in an earlier analysis of approximately 600 of the donors. Because counts were too low, approximately 18 rarely observed V segments, including chromosome 9 orphons, were excluded from the earlier analysis of 587 of the donors. A later genetic analysis reported fewer N-insertions in productive TCRs among donors in an Asian-associated ancestry cluster than the roughly 720-donor mean. When HLA alleles, especially DR and DQ, strongly co-occurred, TCR associations were difficult to assign to individual alleles. The authors suggested that the approach could potentially be generalized to other disease states and immunological phenotypes.

V and J are truncated by 0 bases and 3 bases respectively, leaving an intervening sequence of 15 bases. Including cysteine and phenylalanine, the CDR3 has 17 amino acids. The CDR3 DNA has 51 bases and is translated from base 1. Based on the germline V gene, the CDR1 and CDR2 sequences are MGHRA and YSYEKL. The library was generated by the immunoSEQ multiplex PCR assay. For the multiplex PCR, a mixture combining 60 forward primers for TCR Vbeta segments and 13 reverse primers for TCR Jbeta segments was used. A multiplex PCR assay on genomic DNA amplified the CDR3 region of rearranged TCR beta genes. Amplified TCR beta libraries were sequenced as 87-base-pair reads on the Illumina HiSeq System. On the study's bioinformatics: Across the roughly 600 repertoires, a later analysis counted tens of millions of unique TCR beta chains, around 11 million of which were shared by at least two donors. Raw reads were error-corrected and collapsed into unique sequences by a nearest-neighbor algorithm in which closely related sequences were merged to remove PCR and sequencing errors. Alignment of CDR3 sequences to IMGT reference sequences was used to assign V, D and J gene segments. Each retained sequence needed at least a six-nucleotide match to both a V gene segment and a J gene segment. A rearrangement counted as productive if the CDR3 had no stop codons and remained in frame with V and J, and every other rearrangement counted as non-productive. CDR3 was defined according to IMGT convention as the region running from the second conserved V-encoded cysteine to the conserved J-encoded phenylalanine. Sequences without an unambiguous match to a single V gene segment were excluded from the earlier analysis of about 600 of the donors. In an earlier analysis of several hundred of the donors, V segments were called functional above 56.7% productive rearrangements and were called segregating when the between-donor standard deviation exceeded 5%. To diagnose cytomegalovirus status from the catalog of TCR beta chain sequences, a statistical classification framework was built. In a later analysis, V and J genes were assigned by comparing TCR nucleotide sequences against IMGT/GENE-DB human TR gene sequences. A later analysis assigned CDR3 sequences and most-parsimonious VDJ recombination scenarios with the TCRdist pipeline. In a later analysis, each TCR beta chain was defined by its CDR3 amino acid sequence together with its V-gene family, and reads without a unique V-gene family were excluded. In a later analysis, 500 to 650 highly shared, low-generation-probability nucleotide sequences were removed to address suspected cross-contamination and a sequencing artifact. For each public chain, a later analysis derived a clonal expansion index from normalized ranks of inferred template counts within each repertoire. In a later analysis, generation probabilities were computed using a VDJ recombination model fitted to out-of-frame rearrangements, and the results were checked against IGoR. In a later analysis, hypergeometric tests were used to score TCR-TCR, TCR-HLA and TCR-CMV co-occurrence, with a repertoire-size bias correction applied to TCR pairs. False discovery rates were estimated in a later analysis by permuting HLA or CMV assignments 20 times. In a later analysis, co-occurring TCRs were grouped using DBSCAN, with TCRdist sequence similarity added in when clustering inside HLA-allele-positive subsets. Co-occurrence clustering excluded repertoires with fewer than 30,000 or more than 120,000 public chains, plus five with anomalous nucleotide sharing. TCRdb obtained this table from immuneACCESS and retained in-frame rearrangements with V and J assigned. These tables miss some clones; where compared with another copy, unresolved V genes account for less than half of the shortfall, and the remainder is unexplained. For V, J and clone size, that table is used; D and trimming come from the DNA. In all, the sample holds around 150,000 clones, and around 68% of those were seen once. The ten largest clones take up approximately 1.3% of the sample.

As regards this clone: This clone's antigen is unknown. It has no much larger one-base neighbor in the sample; base qualities were not kept.

The cohort consisted of 600 to 700 healthy bone marrow donors. Cohort members were all nominally healthy when sampled, although unrecorded immune exposures were likely present. The donor was CMV seronegative and belonged to the group of around 350 seronegative cohort members. A peripheral blood sample was collected from each donor, and TCR beta sequencing was performed on peripheral blood mononuclear cells. The Qiagen DNeasy Blood Extraction Kit was used to extract genomic DNA from the blood cell samples. Sequences were obtained from PBMCs. This TCR was recovered from a man aged 50 to 60 in good health and CMV-seronegative. The rearrangement combines TRBV4-1 with TRBJ1-5; too little of a D gene remains to name it. The nucleotide sequence reads as follows: TGCGCCAGCAGCCAAGAGGACTCACTCATACTCAATCAGCCCCAGCATTTT. Its amino acids are CASSQEDSLILNQPQHF.